The sequence of this T cell receptor beta chain was determined in a study of shared clonotypes between healthy human individuals. Study conclusions and caveats: The study's rarefaction showed incomplete sorted-subset sequencing despite large depth. Among donors, sharing of clonotypes was expected to be affected by sequencing depth.

In regard to this clone: Its antigen is undetermined.

Splitting of CD4+ cells produced CD45RA+ naive and CD45RA-negative memory subsets. This CDR3 has 14 residues. Germline V lookup: CDR1 SGHAT, CDR2 FQNNGV. V gave up 3 bases and J gave up 7 bases; unmatched junction bases: 5. Here immunoSEQ multiplex PCR was the method, and the copy in TCRdb shows in-frame clones only, minus some. The table has approximately 1.5 million clones, about 98% seen once; the top ten hold about 0.42%. Sequenced input: naive CD4+ T cells sorted from blood. Regarding subset: CD45RA+ positively selected. V gene TRBV11-2 combines with J gene TRBJ2-1, with 8 positions matching TRBD2. This TCR was sampled from a man younger than 45 in good health. The CDR3 here is CASSFPGGPNEQFF. The DNA of the CDR3 is TGTGCCAGCAGCTTCCCGGGAGGGCCAAATGAGCAGTTCTTC. The complete variable domain, with remaining parts taken from reference TRBV11-2 and TRBJ2-1, reads EAGVAQSPRYKIIEKRQSVAFWCNPISGHATLYWYQQILGQGPKLLIQFQNNGVVDDSQLPKDRFSAERLKGVDSTLKIQPAKLEDSAVYLCASSFPGGPNEQFFGPGTRLTVL.